These 29 T cell receptor beta chains share one sample of origin, sequenced in a study of control samples from healthy donors and cancer patients. Sequencing was performed with immunoSEQ multiplex PCR; in TCRdb, only in-frame clones are kept and a portion is missing. Of 190,000 or so clones listed, 90% to 95% were seen once; the top ten hold more than 1.4%. Sequenced sample: blood. Every receptor here comes from a man younger than 30 in good health.

The V and J genes are TRBV29-1 and TRBJ2-1; 7 positions agree with TRBD2. The CDR3 consists of 14 residues. With 4 bases clipped from V and 2 bases from J, the junction kept 5 bases outside the gene matches. Germline V gene sequence: CDR1 SQVTM, CDR2 ANQGSEA. The CDR3 loop is CSVGGGVTYNEQFF. DNA of the CDR3: TGCAGCGTTGGTGGGGGGGTAACCTACAATGAGCAGTTCTTC.

The chain joins TRBV6-6 to TRBJ2-7, with a possible D match to TRBD1 (5 bases). V lost 2 bases, J lost 0 bases, and 8 bases lay in between. In germline, CDR1 is MNHNY, CDR2 SVGAGI (reference sequence). This CDR3 has 14 residues. CDR3 amino acids: CASSYVDSSYEQYF. The CDR3, as DNA: TGTGCCAGCAGTTACGTTGACAGCTCCTACGAGCAGTACTTC.

The chain uses TRBV20-1 and TRBJ1-4; possible D gene TRBD1, 5 bases. The germline V gene has CDR1 DFQATT and CDR2 SNEGSKA (reference sequence). The CDR3 is made up of 11 amino acids. V gave up 5 bases and J gave up 8 bases, with 9 bases separating them. The CDR3 here is CSALRGEKLFF. The CDR3 nucleotides are TGCAGTGCTCTCCGGGGGGAAAAACTGTTTTTT.

The chain employs TRBV5-1 and TRBJ1-3; TRBD1 might be the D (6 bases). CDR1 is SGHRS and CDR2 is YFSETQ in the germline V gene. The ends were cut back, 3 bases at V and 0 bases at J, with 10 bases in the middle. The CDR3 runs to 15 residues. As DNA, the CDR3 is TGCGCCAGCAGCTCGACAGGAAGCTCTGGAAACACCATATATTTT. Translated, it gives CASSSTGSSGNTIYF.

The gene calls are TRBV28 and TRBJ2-3, with TRBD2 matching over 13 bases. Trimming cost V 6 bases and J 1 base; bases outside gene matches: 4. Germline CDR1 MDHEN, CDR2 SYDVKM. This CDR3 spans 16 amino acids. CDR3 DNA sequence: TGTGCCAGCAGCCGAGGACTAGCGGGGGGCACAGATACGCAGTATTTT. Its translation: CASSRGLAGGTDTQYF.

V usage is TRBV5-1 and J usage is TRBJ2-1, with 7 bases lining up with TRBD2. The CDR3 runs 16 residues. Trimming removed 4 bases from V and 8 bases from J; junction bases left unmatched: 15. Per the germline V gene, CDR1 is SGHRS and CDR2 is YFSETQ. CDR3 sequence (DNA): TGCGCCAGCAGCGAGGAGCGGGGCCGCCTAGGGGATGAGCAGTTCTTC. Its translation is CASSEERGRLGDEQFF.

The chain links TRBV5-1 to TRBJ1-6, with TRBD1 matching 12 bases. The J segment lost 7 bases and the V segment lost 7 bases, leaving 9 bases of the junction unmatched. This CDR3 is built from 16 residues. Germline loops: CDR1 SGHRS, CDR2 YFSETQ. The CDR3 DNA reads TGCGCCAGCCGATTGCCGGGACAGGGGGCGAATTCACCCCTCCACTTT. This gives the protein CASRLPGQGANSPLHF.

The chain links TRBV18 to TRBJ1-4; 9 nucleotides match TRBD1. The CDR3 sequence is 15 residues long. V shed 5 bases and J 0 bases; nucleotides not matched to a gene: 1. Germline V CDR1 and CDR2: KGHSH, LQKENI. CDR3 nucleotide sequence: TGTGCCAGCTCAAGACAGGGGGCAACTAATGAAAAACTGTTTTTT. This codes for CASSRQGATNEKLFF.

The chain carries TRBV5-1 and TRBJ2-3; 12 bases are shared with TRBD2. This CDR3 comprises 14 residues. V gave up 4 bases and J gave up 14 bases; unmatched junction bases: 11. Germline-derived CDR1 and CDR2 are SGHRS and YFSETQ. CDR3 coding DNA: TGCGCCAGCAGCGATCGGACTAGCGGGGCAATCGGGTATTTT. Encoded protein: CASSDRTSGAIGYF.

This clone was found once. The chain combines TRBV5-1 with TRBJ1-1; D call uncertain. The V end lost 0 bases, the J end lost 3 bases, and 6 bases lay between the germline ends. Germline V gene lookup returns CDR1 SGHRS and CDR2 YFSETQ. CDR3 size: 13 residues. The CDR3 DNA sequence: TGCGCCAGCAGCTTGGGGTGGGACACTGAAGCTTTCTTT. Translated, it gives CASSLGWDTEAFF.

This chain uses TRBV6-5 with TRBJ1-2; TRBD1 is a possible D gene (6 bases). Per germline, CDR1 MNHEY and CDR2 SVGAGI. V was shortened by 2 bases and J by 2 bases, with 15 bases between the two germline ends. This CDR3 contains 16 residues. This CDR3 reads CASSYHQTGYNYGYTF. The CDR3 DNA follows: TGTGCCAGCAGTTACCACCAGACAGGATACAACTATGGCTACACCTTC.

This clone was seen only a few times. The chain employs TRBV2 and TRBJ2-3; possible D gene TRBD2, 5 bases. CDR3 size: 16 residues. The V gene's germline CDR1 is SNHLY and CDR2 FYNNEI. With 5 bases removed from V and 5 bases from J, the gap between germline ends came to 20 bases. This CDR3 is CASSSNRLLSVDTQYF. Written as DNA, the CDR3 is TGTGCCAGCAGTTCAAACAGACTACTGAGCGTAGATACGCAGTATTTT.

The chain has TRBV10-3 and TRBJ2-2; 8 bases match TRBD1. The J segment lost 6 bases and the V segment lost 4 bases, leaving 7 bases of the junction unmatched. CDR1 is ENHRY and CDR2 is SYGVKD in the germline V gene. The CDR3 is made up of 15 amino acids. The CDR3 nucleotides are TGTGCCATCAGTGGTCGAGACAGGGGATCCGGGGAGCTGTTTTTT. It specifies CAISGRDRGSGELFF.

The chain combines TRBV10-3 with TRBJ2-2; D not certain. In germline, CDR1 is ENHRY, CDR2 SYGVKD. This CDR3 spans 14 amino acids. V lost 0 bases to trimming and J lost 3 bases, with 5 bases between them. The CDR3 DNA follows: TGTGCCATCAGTGAGTCAAAGGACACCGGGGAGCTGTTTTTT. Protein: CAISESKDTGELFF.

This chain uses TRBV25-1 with TRBJ2-7, with no clear D. The CDR3 spans 14 residues. Trimming removed 4 bases at V and 0 bases at J, with 10 bases between. The germline V gene encodes CDR1 MGHDK and CDR2 SYGVNS. CDR3 nucleotides: TGTGCCAGCAGTGCTCGATGGGACTCCTACGAGCAGTACTTC. The encoded protein is CASSARWDSYEQYF.

This clone was detected once. The rearrangement uses TRBV2 and TRBJ1-1; TRBD1 agrees at 9 bases. V shed 1 base and J 2 bases; nucleotides not matched to a gene: 2. Germline V gene data show CDR1 as SNHLY and CDR2 as FYNNEI. The CDR3 length is 15 residues. CDR3 coding DNA: TGTGCCAGCAGTGAAGACAGGGGGCGAAACACTGAAGCTTTCTTT. Protein product: CASSEDRGRNTEAFF.

The chain recombines TRBV7-8 with TRBJ1-1; TRBD1 agrees at 9 bases. The germline CDR1 and CDR2 sequences are SGHVS and FQNEAQ. Trimming at V came to 3 bases and at J to 4 bases, leaving 21 bases not matched to a gene. This CDR3 spans 20 amino acids. The CDR3 protein is CASSLLRDRENPRPGTEAFF. In DNA form, the CDR3 reads TGTGCCAGCAGCTTGCTCCGGGACAGGGAAAATCCCCGGCCGGGCACTGAAGCTTTCTTT.

The V gene is TRBV11-2, the J gene TRBJ2-6; D possibly matches TRBD1 or TRBD2 (5 bases each). Trimming removed 2 bases at V and 2 bases at J, with 16 bases between. The length of the CDR3 is 18 residues. The germline V gene encodes CDR1 SGHAT and CDR2 FQNNGV. In nucleotides, the CDR3 is TGTGCCAGCAGCTTACGGGGACCCCAAAGAACTGGGGCCAACGTCCTGACTTTC. Translation gives CASSLRGPQRTGANVLTF.

This clone was counted only a few times. The chain carries TRBV18 and TRBJ1-1; D remains ambiguous. Germline CDR1 reads KGHSH; CDR2 reads LQKENI. The CDR3 contains 15 residues. With 6 bases removed from V and 3 bases from J, the gap between germline ends came to 17 bases. The CDR3 region has the DNA TGTGCCAGCTCGCCAGTAGCAGACACTTACACTGAAGCTTTCTTT. Amino acid sequence: CASSPVADTYTEAFF.

The J gene is TRBJ2-7, the V gene TRBV5-1, with a tentative D call TRBD1 (7 bases). The germline V gene encodes CDR1 SGHRS and CDR2 YFSETQ. V shed 5 bases and J shed 7 bases, with 31 bases lying between them. CDR3 length: 18 amino acids. The CDR3 DNA is TGCGCCAGCAGATTTGGAGGGCTGACAGGGCTGCTAGGTGGGGAGCAGTACTTC. Translating gives CASRFGGLTGLLGGEQYF.

The CDR3 loop reads CAAALTESDSDTQYF. The CDR3 nucleotides read TGTGCCGCAGCCTTAACAGAGTCCGATAGTGATACGCAGTATTTT. This chain uses TRBV10-3 with TRBJ2-3; D uncertain. Germline-derived CDR1 and CDR2 are ENHRY and SYGVKD. The V end was cut by 11 bases, the J end by 6 bases, with 24 bases between. The CDR3 runs 15 residues.

V usage is TRBV24-1 and J usage is TRBJ2-1; TRBD1 might be the D (6 bases). V was shortened by 5 bases and J by 2 bases, with 9 bases between the two germline ends. Looked up from germline, CDR1 is KGHDR and CDR2 is SFDVKD. The CDR3 runs 14 residues. The CDR3 sequence is CATSGRGTYNEQFF. In DNA, the CDR3 is TGTGCCACCAGTGGCAGGGGTACCTACAATGAGCAGTTCTTC.

This sequence joins TRBV7-2 and TRBJ1-5; D gene uncertain. Trimming removed 1 base at V and 0 bases at J, with 7 bases between. Germline CDR1 SGHTA, CDR2 FQGNSA. The CDR3 sequence is 15 residues long. This CDR3 reads CASSLVGYSNQPQHF. CDR3 bases: TGTGCCAGCAGCTTAGTCGGTTATAGCAATCAGCCCCAGCATTTT.

The V gene is TRBV7-9, the J gene TRBJ1-1, with no clear D. V lost 1 base, J lost 2 bases, and 11 bases lay in between. There are 15 residues in the CDR3. Germline CDR1 and CDR2: SEHNR and FQNEAQ (reference sequence). As DNA, the CDR3 is TGTGCCAGCAGCTTAGGCGCGGCGACCAACACTGAAGCTTTCTTT. This gives the protein CASSLGAATNTEAFF.

This chain connects TRBV5-8 to TRBJ2-1; 8 positions match TRBD1. Germline-derived CDR1 and CDR2 are SGHTS and YDEGEE. CDR3 length equals 15 residues. The trim removed 2 bases at V and 5 bases at J, leaving 6 bases unmatched. DNA of the CDR3: TGTGCCAGCAGCTTCCAGGGGGCCCACGACAATGAGCAGTTCTTC. Protein: CASSFQGAHDNEQFF.

CDR3 in amino acids: CASRRIRGGRDTQYF. As DNA, the CDR3 is TGTGCCAGCAGGAGAATCCGGGGGGGCCGAGATACGCAGTATTTT. The chain recombines TRBV28 with TRBJ2-3; the match to TRBD2 covers 8 bases. Unmatched junction bases numbered 10, after V lost 6 bases and J lost 5 bases. CDR1 and CDR2 (germline): MDHEN, SYDVKM. This CDR3 is 15 amino acids long.

The CDR3 protein is CASRKVSTDTQYF. As DNA, the CDR3 is TGTGCCAGCAGAAAGGTTTCCACAGATACGCAGTATTTT. The chain recombines TRBV6-5 with TRBJ2-3; the D is unclear. Germline CDR1 and CDR2: MNHEY and SVGAGI. Trimming took off 6 bases at V and 2 bases at J, with 9 bases between the two ends. The CDR3 spans 13 residues.

The rearrangement uses TRBV6-5 and TRBJ2-1; 9 bases align to TRBD2. Germline trimming cut 8 bases from V and 7 bases from J; bases unmatched to any gene: 9. The germline CDR1 and CDR2 sequences are MNHEY and SVGAGI. This CDR3 contains 14 residues. The CDR3 protein is CASRISGGLNEQFF. The CDR3, as DNA: TGTGCCAGCCGGATTAGCGGGGGATTGAATGAGCAGTTCTTC.

The genes are TRBV9 and TRBJ2-6; maybe TRBD1 (5 bases). This CDR3 has 18 residues. CDR1 is SGDLS and CDR2 is YYNGEE in the germline V gene. Trimming removed 3 bases from V and 0 bases from J, with 16 bases in between. The CDR3 here is CASSEQALLPSGANVLTF. Written as DNA, the CDR3 is TGTGCCAGCAGCGAACAGGCTCTCCTACCCTCTGGGGCCAACGTCCTGACTTTC.